This T cell receptor beta chain was sequenced in a study of blood T cell repertoires in COVID-19. As for the study in general: Some COVID-19 samples were acute and others convalescent; all came from the United States, Italy and Spain. T cells, B-cell-depleted T cells, or PBMCs provided the cDNA or gDNA that served as material.

This CDR3 spans 15 amino acids. Trimming pared 6 bases from V and 0 bases from J, leaving 14 bases between. CDR1 and CDR2 from the germline V gene are SGHTA and FQGNSA. Sequencing was performed with immunoSEQ multiplex PCR; in TCRdb, only in-frame clones are kept and a portion is missing. The table lists hundreds of thousands of clones, about 82% of them singletons. This clone was counted a single time. Study members were between about 18 and 95 years old and lived in 25 or so US regions. The study assigned cohorts using participant-reported clinical history. The TCR sequence derives from a woman aged 45 to 65 with acute COVID-19. The chain combines TRBV7-2 with TRBJ1-1, with D possibly TRBD1 on 6 matching bases. Sequenced: PBMCs or T cells enriched from blood (not recorded which). The CDR3 protein is CASRHRAPMNTEAFF. The CDR3 bases are TGTGCCAGCAGGCACAGGGCTCCTATGAACACTGAAGCTTTCTTT.